This is a list of T cell receptor beta chains from one sample in a study of PD-1 blockade in classical Hodgkin lymphoma. The data were produced by immunoSEQ multiplex PCR, yet TCRdb's version contains in-frame clones alone and is incomplete. The sample yields 70,000 or so clones, 70% to 75% seen once. The sequencing here drew on peripheral blood mononuclear cells (PBMCs), taken before the second cycle of nivolumab. The receptors were sampled from a human donor with classical Hodgkin lymphoma. Each CDR3 is given with its conserved first and last residue. D genes are given only for firm matches. Rows may omit the clone size; those that give it use once, few, many or a size class.

clone size: -; J gene: TRBJ2-5; V gene: TRBV27; D gene: -; CDR3 DNA: TGTGCCAGCAGTTTTGGTACAGGGTCAGCAGGGACCCAGTACTTC; CDR3 protein: CASSFGTGSAGTQYF
clone size: few; J gene: TRBJ1-2; V gene: TRBV6-6; D gene: -; CDR3 DNA: TGTGCCAGCAGTTACGGGCAGGACTACTATGGCTACACCTTC; CDR3 protein: CASSYGQDYYGYTF
clone size: -; J gene: TRBJ2-5; V gene: TRBV4-1; D gene: -; CDR3 DNA: TGCGCCAGCAGCCAATCAAGGGGGGGGACCCAGTACTTC; CDR3 protein: CASSQSRGGTQYF
clone size: -; J gene: TRBJ1-3; V gene: TRBV9; D gene: -; CDR3 DNA: TGTGCCAGCAGCGTAGGGGGGGCTGGAAACACCATATATTTT; CDR3 protein: CASSVGGAGNTIYF
clone size: few; J gene: TRBJ2-7; V gene: TRBV5-4; D gene: -; CDR3 DNA: TGTGCCAGCAGCCCAGGTTGGGGTGAGCAGTACTTC; CDR3 protein: CASSPGWGEQYF
clone size: -; J gene: TRBJ1-5; V gene: TRBV29-1; D gene: -; CDR3 DNA: TGCAGCGTTGAAGATCAGGGTCAGCCCCAGCATTTT; CDR3 protein: CSVEDQGQPQHF
clone size: -; J gene: TRBJ2-1; V gene: TRBV5-5; D gene: -; CDR3 DNA: TGTGCCAGCAGCCAAGGACTGTACAATGAGCAGTTCTTC; CDR3 protein: CASSQGLYNEQFF
clone size: -; J gene: TRBJ1-5; V gene: TRBV6-1; D gene: -; CDR3 DNA: TGTGCCAGCAGTGAAGCGCTTCAGGGGACGACGACCAATCAGCCCCAGCATTTT; CDR3 protein: CASSEALQGTTTNQPQHF
clone size: -; J gene: TRBJ2-7; V gene: TRBV4-1; D gene: -; CDR3 DNA: TGCGCCAGCAGCCAAGAACTCAGCGCCCCCTACGAGCAGTACTTC; CDR3 protein: CASSQELSAPYEQYF
clone size: -; J gene: TRBJ2-5; V gene: TRBV5-6; D gene: -; CDR3 DNA: TGTGCCAGCAGCTTCCCCTCCGAAGAGACCCAGTACTTC; CDR3 protein: CASSFPSEETQYF
clone size: -; J gene: TRBJ2-3; V gene: TRBV27; D gene: TRBD1; CDR3 DNA: TGTGCCAGCAGCCTGACAGGGGCGACAGATACGCAGTATTTT; CDR3 protein: CASSLTGATDTQYF
clone size: -; J gene: TRBJ2-2; V gene: TRBV5-4; D gene: -; CDR3 DNA: TGTGCCAGCAGCCTGACGGGCACCGGGGAGCTGTTTTTT; CDR3 protein: CASSLTGTGELFF
clone size: -; J gene: TRBJ2-3; V gene: TRBV9; D gene: -; CDR3 DNA: TGTGCCAGCAGCCATCCTTCCCGTGGATTAAGCACAGATACGCAGTATTTT; CDR3 protein: CASSHPSRGLSTDTQYF
clone size: once; J gene: TRBJ2-2; V gene: TRBV9; D gene: TRBD1; CDR3 DNA: TGTGCCAGCAGCCCCCGACAGGGGTGGAACACCGGGGAGCTGTTTTTT; CDR3 protein: CASSPRQGWNTGELFF
clone size: -; J gene: TRBJ1-4; V gene: TRBV5-1; D gene: -; CDR3 DNA: TGCGCCAGCAGGAACGACCTCGCAACTAATGAAAAACTGTTTTTT; CDR3 protein: CASRNDLATNEKLFF
clone size: -; J gene: TRBJ2-5; V gene: TRBV10-3; D gene: TRBD1; CDR3 DNA: TGTGCCATCAGCGGGACAGGAGAGGGTCAAGAGACCCAGTACTTC; CDR3 protein: CAISGTGEGQETQYF
clone size: once; J gene: TRBJ1-1; V gene: TRBV9; D gene: -; CDR3 DNA: TGTGCCAGCAGCGTGGGGACCCATGGGGAAGCTTTCTTT; CDR3 protein: CASSVGTHGEAFF
clone size: -; J gene: TRBJ2-7; V gene: TRBV7-9; D gene: TRBD1; CDR3 DNA: TGTGCCAGCCGGACAGGGTTGGGAGAGCAGTACTTC; CDR3 protein: CASRTGLGEQYF
clone size: -; J gene: TRBJ2-7; V gene: TRBV14; D gene: TRBD2; CDR3 DNA: TGTGCCAGCAGCCAAGGTCTACTAGCGGGAGGGCGGCACGAGCAGTACTTC; CDR3 protein: CASSQGLLAGGRHEQYF
clone size: few; J gene: TRBJ1-5; V gene: TRBV28; D gene: -; CDR3 DNA: TGTGCCAGCATCCCCGACGGGCCCAATCAGCCCCAGCATTTT; CDR3 protein: CASIPDGPNQPQHF
clone size: -; J gene: TRBJ2-1; V gene: TRBV5-1; D gene: -; CDR3 DNA: TGCGCCAGCAGCTTGGGGACCACCAATGAGCAGTTCTTC; CDR3 protein: CASSLGTTNEQFF
clone size: -; J gene: TRBJ2-3; V gene: TRBV19; D gene: -; CDR3 DNA: TGTGCCAGTAGTATTAATATATTTGCAGATACGCAGTATTTT; CDR3 protein: CASSINIFADTQYF